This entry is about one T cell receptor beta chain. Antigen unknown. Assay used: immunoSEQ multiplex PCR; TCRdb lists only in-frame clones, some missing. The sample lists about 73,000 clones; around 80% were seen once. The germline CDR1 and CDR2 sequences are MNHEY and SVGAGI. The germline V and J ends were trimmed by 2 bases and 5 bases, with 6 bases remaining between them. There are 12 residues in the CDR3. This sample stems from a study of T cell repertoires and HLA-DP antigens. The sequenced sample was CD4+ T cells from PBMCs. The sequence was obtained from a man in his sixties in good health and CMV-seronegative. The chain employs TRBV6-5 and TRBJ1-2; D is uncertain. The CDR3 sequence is CASSYAGYGYTF. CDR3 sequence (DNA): TGTGCCAGCAGTTACGCCGGATATGGCTACACCTTC.